A single sample is the source of the 28 T cell receptor beta chains below, sequenced in a study of T cells in Graves' hyperthyroidism and ophthalmopathy. RNA transcripts yielded amplified TCR beta CDR3 regions. A set of HTBI primers served as the primers for a first-round RT-PCR of the TCR CDR3. TCRdb independently ran MiXCR on the multiplex PCR reads; one entry per CDR3 protein. The sample lists approximately 610,000 distinct CDR3 sequences; about 14% were seen once. Sequencing was carried out using blood. The receptors were sampled from a woman between 40 and 50 years old with Graves' ophthalmopathy.

This clonotype was found many times. The chain employs TRBV6-5 and TRBJ1-5, with D possibly being TRBD1 (5 bases). CDR3 length: 14 amino acids. Deletions cut 6 bases from V and 3 bases from J, with 12 bases between. The germline V gene has CDR1 MNHEY and CDR2 SVGAGI. In DNA, the CDR3 is TGTGCCAGCAGCTACCTAGGGGTCAATCAGCCCCAGCATTTT. Its protein product is CASSYLGVNQPQHF.

The V and J genes are TRBV19 and TRBJ2-2, with 8 bases matching TRBD1. This CDR3 contains 15 residues. CDR1 is LNHDA and CDR2 is SQIVND in the germline V gene (reference sequence). The V segment lost 9 bases and the J segment 3 bases; nucleotides outside the gene matches: 9. CDR3: CASTYRDRHTGELFF. Here the CDR3 DNA reads TGTGCCAGCACCTATCGGGACAGGCACACCGGGGAGCTGTTTTTT.

In this sample, this clonotype turned up many times. V and J are TRBV28 and TRBJ1-5; perhaps TRBD1 as D (5 bases). The CDR3 length is 14 residues. Trimming removed 2 bases from V and 6 bases from J, with 11 bases in between. Looked up from germline, CDR1 is MDHEN and CDR2 is SYDVKM. CDR3 sequence (DNA): TGTGCCAGCAGTTTAGGGGGGTCCGCTCAGCCCCAGCATTTT. Translated: CASSLGGSAQPQHF.

This clonotype occurred many times. This chain links TRBV28 with TRBJ1-1, with D perhaps TRBD1 (5 bases). In germline, CDR1 is MDHEN, CDR2 SYDVKM. V lost 6 bases and J 6 bases, leaving 11 bases between the germline ends. The CDR3 extends over 12 amino acids. DNA for the CDR3: TGTGCCAGCAGATACCAAGGGGCTGAAGCTTTCTTT. It codes for CASRYQGAEAFF. The variable domain in full, with the rest retrieved from reference TRBV28 and TRBJ1-1, is DVKVTQSSRYLVKRTGEKVFLECVQDMDHENMFWYRQDPGLGLRLIYFSYDVKMKEKGDIPEGYSVSREKKERFSLILESASTNQTSMYLCASRYQGAEAFFGQGTRLTVV.

This clonotype has a count of ten or more. One junction end disagrees with the germline gene, perhaps due to a read error. The chain combines TRBV2 with TRBJ1-2; the D gene is possibly TRBD1 (5 bases). Germline values: CDR1 SNHLY, CDR2 FYNNEI. This CDR3 is built from 13 residues. This CDR3 reads CASSEAHGDGYIF. The CDR3 nucleotides are TGTGCCAGCAGTGAAGCGCACGGGGACGGCTACATCTTC.

The chain has TRBV29-1 and TRBJ1-2, with a possible D match to TRBD1 (6 bases). With 4 bases removed from V and 4 bases from J, the gap between germline ends came to 16 bases. Germline CDR1 is SQVTM and CDR2 is ANQGSEA. This CDR3 region has 14 residues. CDR3 loop: CSVAPQDRGYGYTF. The CDR3 nucleotides are TGCAGCGTTGCCCCTCAGGACAGAGGCTATGGCTACACCTTC. Full variable domain (rest looked up from reference TRBV29-1 and TRBJ1-2): SAVISQKPSRDICQRGTSLTIQCQVDSQVTMMFWYRQQPGQSLTLIATANQGSEATYESGFVIDKFPISRPNLTFSTLTVSNMSPEDSSIYLCSVAPQDRGYGYTFGSGTRLTVV.

The V call is TRBV28, the J call TRBJ1-3; TRBD1 matches 7 bases. CDR1 MDHEN and CDR2 SYDVKM come from the germline V gene. V lost 5 bases to trimming and J lost 0 bases; unmatched junction nucleotides: 10. This CDR3 is built from 17 residues. This CDR3 reads CASSLLAGTASGNTIYF. CDR3 sequence (DNA): TGTGCCAGCAGTCTGCTAGCGGGGACAGCCTCTGGAAACACCATATATTTT. The full variable domain, rest sourced from reference TRBV28 and TRBJ1-3, is DVKVTQSSRYLVKRTGEKVFLECVQDMDHENMFWYRQDPGLGLRLIYFSYDVKMKEKGDIPEGYSVSREKKERFSLILESASTNQTSMYLCASSLLAGTASGNTIYFGEGSWLTVV.

At least ten counts were recorded for this clonotype. The J gene is TRBJ2-7, the V gene TRBV20-1; D not resolved. In germline, CDR1 is DFQATT, CDR2 SNEGSKA (reference sequence). The V end was cut by 0 bases, the J end by 7 bases, with 7 bases between. The CDR3 has 11 residues. The CDR3 DNA follows: TGCAGTGCTAGAGATGCGACGGAGCAGTACTTC. Its protein product is CSARDATEQYF.

This clonotype was observed at least ten times. This chain links TRBV20-1 with TRBJ1-1, with 7 bases matching TRBD1. V gave up 2 bases and J gave up 3 bases; unmatched junction bases: 6. The CDR3 length is 14 residues. Germline CDR1 reads DFQATT; CDR2 reads SNEGSKA (reference sequence). CDR3 sequence: CSARKGASDTEAFF. The DNA for the CDR3 is TGCAGTGCTAGAAAGGGGGCCAGCGACACTGAAGCTTTCTTT.

V is TRBV12-3 or TRBV12-4 and J is TRBJ1-1; D may be TRBD1 (6 bases). V lost 0 bases to trimming and J lost 8 bases, with 10 bases between them. This CDR3 comprises 13 residues. This CDR3 is CASSLARGEEAFF. CDR3 DNA sequence: TGTGCCAGCAGTTTAGCCAGGGGAGAGGAAGCTTTCTTT.

In its sample, this clonotype was seen many times. The genes are TRBV7-2 and TRBJ2-5; TRBD2 might be the D (6 bases). This CDR3 spans 15 amino acids. Trimming left V 3 bases short and J 2 bases short, with 13 bases between. The germline V gene encodes CDR1 SGHTA and CDR2 FQGNSA. The CDR3 nucleotides read TGTGCCAGCAGCTTCCGCGTGGACTATCAAGAGACCCAGTACTTC. It specifies CASSFRVDYQETQYF.

In its sample, this clonotype was seen many times. The rearrangement joins TRBV28 to TRBJ1-3; 7 nucleotides agree with TRBD1. The trim removed 6 bases at V and 0 bases at J, leaving 5 bases unmatched. The CDR3 length is 15 residues. CDR1 MDHEN and CDR2 SYDVKM come from the germline V gene. The CDR3 region is CASRNRGSSGNTIYF. CDR3 sequence (DNA): TGTGCCAGCAGGAACAGGGGATCCTCTGGAAACACCATATATTTT.

Many counts were recorded for this clonotype. The V and J genes are TRBV20-1 and TRBJ2-7; 7 bases agree with TRBD2. In germline, CDR1 is DFQATT, CDR2 SNEGSKA (reference sequence). V trimming: 6 bases; J trimming: 4 bases; junction bases outside the gene matches: 15. This CDR3 comprises 15 residues. CDR3 region: CSASGGGSNKYEQYF. In nucleotides, the CDR3 is TGCAGTGCCTCAGGCGGGGGATCCAACAAGTACGAGCAGTACTTC.

This clonotype was detected many times. The chain is built from TRBV6-5 and TRBJ2-7, with 8 bases lining up with TRBD1. The V gene end was trimmed by 0 bases and the J gene end by 3 bases; junction bases not matched to a gene: 4. The germline CDR1 and CDR2 sequences are MNHEY and SVGAGI. This CDR3 is built from 15 residues. CDR3 nucleotides: TGTGCCAGCAGTTACTCGGACAGGGTCGGCTACGAGCAGTACTTC. Its translation is CASSYSDRVGYEQYF.

This clonotype was observed a few times. A read error may explain this, as a much larger clone is one base away. The chain couples TRBV11-2 to TRBJ2-5, with 11 bases lining up with TRBD2. Per the germline V gene, CDR1 is SGHAT and CDR2 is FQNNGV. The CDR3 extends over 13 amino acids. The CDR3 region is CASSSLAGEAQYF. The CDR3 coding sequence is TGTGCCAGCAGCTCACTAGCGGGAGAGGCCCAGTACTTC.

This clonotype was seen ten or more times. The V call is TRBV2, the J call TRBJ2-6, with D perhaps TRBD2 (5 bases). V was clipped by 7 bases and J by 0 bases, with 7 bases between them. The CDR3 spans 14 residues. Germline CDR1 and CDR2: SNHLY and FYNNEI. The CDR3 DNA sequence: TGTGCCAGCATAGGACTCTCTGGGGCCAACGTCCTGACTTTC. It translates to CASIGLSGANVLTF. The full variable domain, in which reference TRBV2 and TRBJ2-6 provide the parts outside the CDR3, is EPEVTQTPSHQVTQMGQEVILRCVPISNHLYFYWYRQILGQKVEFLVSFYNNEISEKSEIFDDQFSVERPDGSNFTLKIRSTKLEDSAMYFCASIGLSGANVLTFGAGSRLTVL.

This clonotype was seen only once. This chain joins TRBV28 and TRBJ1-3; a weak D match, TRBD1 (6 bases). The germline CDR1 and CDR2 sequences are MDHEN and SYDVKM. This CDR3 region has 16 residues. V dropped 1 base and J dropped 2 bases, with 12 bases sitting between them. This CDR3 reads CASSLFHRVPGNTIYF. CDR3 DNA: TGTGCCAGCAGTTTATTCCACAGGGTCCCTGGAAACACCATATATTTT.

The sample holds many counts of this clonotype. The V call is TRBV20-1, the J call TRBJ1-3; tentative D call: TRBD1 (5 bases). This CDR3 is 15 amino acids long. The germline V gene has CDR1 DFQATT and CDR2 SNEGSKA (reference sequence). The ends were cut back, 6 bases at V and 1 base at J, with 16 bases in the middle. The CDR3 protein is CSALWGDSSGNTIYF. The CDR3, as DNA: TGCAGTGCCCTGTGGGGGGACTCTTCTGGAAACACCATATATTTT.

This clonotype came up many times. The genes are TRBV6-2 or TRBV6-3 and TRBJ1-2; D is unresolved. Deletions cut 0 bases from V and 5 bases from J, with 22 bases between. Germline V gene sequence: CDR1 MNHEY, CDR2 SVGEGT. The CDR3 is 18 amino acids. The CDR3 loop is CASSYSSSLSRQPYGYTF. CDR3 DNA sequence: TGTGCCAGCAGTTACTCGAGTTCCCTGTCTAGGCAGCCTTATGGCTACACCTTC.

Ten or more counts support this clonotype. The gene calls are TRBV3-1 and TRBJ2-2; D is perhaps TRBD2 (5 bases). CDR1 LGHDT and CDR2 YNNKEL come from the germline V gene (reference sequence). The CDR3 is made up of 13 amino acids. Trimming removed 8 bases at V and 4 bases at J, with 11 bases between. CDR3 amino acids: CASGLAGTGELFF. The CDR3, as DNA: TGTGCCAGCGGGCTAGCAGGCACCGGGGAGCTGTTTTTT.

This clonotype has at least ten counts. The gene calls are TRBV28 and TRBJ2-7; 10 bases agree with TRBD2. CDR1 and CDR2 from the germline V gene are MDHEN and SYDVKM. Trimming cost V 5 bases and J 1 base; bases outside gene matches: 5. CDR3 length: 15 residues. CDR3 nucleotide sequence: TGTGCCAGCAGTCAGACTAGCGGGTTTTCCTACGAGCAGTACTTC. It encodes CASSQTSGFSYEQYF.

This clonotype was seen ten or more times. The CDR3 DNA is TGTGCCAGTAGTATATTATCGCAGAATTCAGCTTTCTTT. Protein product: CASSILSQNSAFF. V gene TRBV19 combines with J gene TRBJ1-1, with D hard to call. This CDR3 region has 13 residues. V was shortened by 2 bases and J by 10 bases, with 14 bases between the two germline ends. The germline V gene encodes CDR1 LNHDA and CDR2 SQIVND (reference sequence).

The V gene is TRBV24-1, the J gene TRBJ2-5, with TRBD1 as a possible D gene (6 bases). Germline CDR1 reads KGHDR; CDR2 reads SFDVKD. The CDR3 covers 14 residues. V was trimmed by 3 bases and J by 5 bases, leaving 12 bases between them. The CDR3 spells CATSDNRDVETQYF. The CDR3 DNA is TGTGCCACCAGTGATAACAGGGACGTGGAGACCCAGTACTTC.

The chain uses TRBV28 and TRBJ1-1, with a tentative D call TRBD1 (5 bases). The CDR3 totals 13 residues. The V and J ends lost 6 bases and 4 bases respectively, with 12 bases between them. Germline assignment: CDR1 MDHEN and CDR2 SYDVKM. The CDR3 DNA is TGTGCCAGCAGGGACACATTGAGCACTGAAGCTTTCTTT. As protein: CASRDTLSTEAFF. The full variable domain, with the rest looked up from reference TRBV28 and TRBJ1-1, is DVKVTQSSRYLVKRTGEKVFLECVQDMDHENMFWYRQDPGLGLRLIYFSYDVKMKEKGDIPEGYSVSREKKERFSLILESASTNQTSMYLCASRDTLSTEAFFGQGTRLTVV.

This clonotype occurred many times. The V call is TRBV15, the J call TRBJ1-2; D is unresolved. Trimming removed 0 bases at V and 5 bases at J, with 4 bases between. Per germline, CDR1 LNHNV and CDR2 YYDKDF (reference sequence). This CDR3 spans 12 amino acids. The CDR3 DNA reads TGTGCCACCAGCAGAGATTTGTATGGCTACACCTTC. This translates into CATSRDLYGYTF.

Many counts were recorded for this clonotype. This chain uses TRBV28 with TRBJ2-7, with D hard to call. Germline-derived CDR1 and CDR2 are MDHEN and SYDVKM. This CDR3 has 12 amino acids. Trimming pared 6 bases from V and 4 bases from J, leaving 10 bases between. CDR3 protein: CASSLAAYEQYF. In DNA form, the CDR3 reads TGTGCCAGCAGCTTAGCAGCTTACGAGCAGTACTTC.

The V call is TRBV6-1, the J call TRBJ2-5; 8 bases match TRBD1. The V gene's germline CDR1 is MNHNS and CDR2 SASEGT. The CDR3 is 14 residues long. J gave up 5 bases and V 6 bases, and 8 bases lay outside the gene matches. The CDR3 sequence is CASRRTGRWETQYF. In DNA, the CDR3 is TGTGCCAGCAGGCGGACAGGGAGGTGGGAGACCCAGTACTTC.

This clonotype was seen ten or more times. This sequence joins TRBV6-5 and TRBJ1-1; D is unclear. This CDR3 has 13 amino acids. CDR1 and CDR2 from the germline V gene are MNHEY and SVGAGI. Trimming stripped 0 bases from V and 10 bases from J, with 12 bases between. This chain's CDR3 is CASSYSSRAPAFF. The CDR3 bases are TGTGCCAGCAGTTACTCGAGCCGGGCGCCAGCTTTCTTT.